These 10 T cell receptor beta chains originate from one sample sequenced in a study of OX40 agonist ivuxolimab in advanced cancers. The protocol was immunoSEQ multiplex PCR, while the TCRdb copy is restricted to in-frame clones and leaves out a portion. The top ten clones hold 30% to 35% of a sample with 20,000 to 25,000 clones, about 88% of them seen once. Specimen: CD4+ or CD8+ T cells sorted from blood, collected in a trial of the OX40 agonist ivuxolimab. The receptors stem from an adult with an advanced solid tumor such as melanoma, head and neck, liver or kidney cancer.

The V and J genes are TRBV7-2 and TRBJ2-3, with 7 bases aligning to TRBD2. J gave up 5 bases and V 1 base, and 15 bases lay outside the gene matches. The CDR3 covers 18 residues. Germline V gene lookup returns CDR1 SGHTA and CDR2 FQGNSA. This chain's CDR3 is CASSLEGLLADARDTQYF. As DNA, the CDR3 is TGTGCCAGCAGCTTAGAAGGCCTTCTAGCGGACGCTAGAGATACGCAGTATTTT.

The chain is built from TRBV27 and TRBJ1-4; 12 bases are shared with TRBD1. CDR3 size: 19 residues. V lost 5 bases, J lost 4 bases, and 14 bases stayed unmatched. Germline loops: CDR1 MNHEY, CDR2 SMNVEV (reference sequence). CDR3 in amino acids: CASSILPGQGAPGNEKLFF. CDR3 sequence (DNA): TGTGCCAGCAGTATTCTTCCGGGACAGGGGGCTCCCGGTAATGAAAAACTGTTTTTT.

V usage is TRBV7-9 and J usage is TRBJ1-1, with unresolved D. The CDR3 is 14 amino acids. Germline V lookup: CDR1 SEHNR, CDR2 FQNEAQ (reference sequence). V lost 5 bases to trimming and J lost 3 bases, with 13 bases between them. The CDR3 loop reads CASSPMVTDTEAFF. The DNA of the CDR3 is TGTGCCAGCAGCCCTATGGTTACGGACACTGAAGCTTTCTTT.

This chain connects TRBV5-1 to TRBJ2-7, with 7 bases lining up with TRBD1. Germline V gives CDR1 SGHRS, CDR2 YFSETQ. J was trimmed by 0 bases and V by 5 bases; bases with no gene match: 8. The length of the CDR3 is 15 residues. The DNA of the CDR3 is TGCGCCAGCAGTTCTACTCCAGGGGGCTCCTACGAGCAGTACTTC. Amino acids: CASSSTPGGSYEQYF. The full variable domain, with the rest looked up from reference TRBV5-1 and TRBJ2-7, is KAGVTQTPRYLIKTRGQQVTLSCSPISGHRSVSWYQQTPGQGLQFLFEYFSETQRNKGNFPGRFSGRQFSNSRSEMNVSTLELGDSALYLCASSSTPGGSYEQYFGPGTRLTVT.

The CDR3 is CASSSNYGYTF. The CDR3 nucleotides are TGTGCCAGCAGTTCTAACTATGGCTACACCTTC. J is TRBJ1-2 and V is TRBV6-5; the D is unclear. The germline V and J ends were trimmed by 4 bases and 0 bases, with 0 bases remaining between them. Germline V gives CDR1 MNHEY, CDR2 SVGAGI. The CDR3 totals 11 residues.

The CDR3 region is CASSSQTGMNTEAFF. Here the CDR3 DNA reads TGTGCCAGCAGCTCACAGACAGGGATGAACACTGAAGCTTTCTTT. This rearrangement joins TRBV7-9 to TRBJ1-1; the match to TRBD1 covers 7 bases. Germline lookup yields CDR1 SEHNR and CDR2 FQNEAQ (reference sequence). V trimming: 4 bases; J trimming: 0 bases; junction bases outside the gene matches: 5. The CDR3 is made up of 15 amino acids.

Here the CDR3 DNA reads TGTGCCAGCAGCTTAGAATACAGGGGGCAAGAGACCCAGTACTTC. Translating gives CASSLEYRGQETQYF. The chain links TRBV7-8 to TRBJ2-5, with 8 bases identical to TRBD1. Germline CDR1 SGHVS, CDR2 FQNEAQ. J lost 2 bases, V lost 1 base, and 3 bases had no gene match. CDR3 length: 15 amino acids.

This chain connects TRBV9 to TRBJ2-6; TRBD1 matches 8 bases. This CDR3 spans 18 amino acids. Germline V gives CDR1 SGDLS, CDR2 YYNGEE. The trim removed 3 bases at V and 1 base at J, leaving 9 bases unmatched. The DNA for the CDR3 is TGTGCCAGCAGCGCGTTGGACAGGGCCCCTTCTGGGGCCAACGTCCTGACTTTC. Translation gives CASSALDRAPSGANVLTF. Full variable domain (outside the CDR3, taken from reference TRBV9 and TRBJ2-6): DSGVTQTPKHLITATGQRVTLRCSPRSGDLSVYWYQQSLDQGLQFLIQYYNGEERAKGNILERFSAQQFPDLHSELNLSSLELGDSALYFCASSALDRAPSGANVLTFGAGSRLTVL.

In this sample, this clone turned up once. The chain carries TRBV5-1 and TRBJ2-7; 7 bases are a match to TRBD2. The trim removed 7 bases at V and 4 bases at J, leaving 8 bases unmatched. The CDR3 consists of 13 residues. CDR1 and CDR2 from the germline V gene are SGHRS and YFSETQ. The CDR3 loop reads CASWEGSNYEQYF. As DNA, the CDR3 is TGCGCCAGCTGGGAGGGTTCAAATTACGAGCAGTACTTC.

This rearrangement joins TRBV11-2 to TRBJ2-6; D not resolved. Germline V gene sequence: CDR1 SGHAT, CDR2 FQNNGV. This CDR3 spans 16 amino acids. Trimming took off 7 bases at V and 0 bases at J, with 13 bases between the two ends. The CDR3 loop reads CASIATGDSGANVLTF. Written as DNA, the CDR3 is TGTGCCAGCATCGCTACTGGGGACTCTGGGGCCAACGTCCTGACTTTC.